The 8 T cell receptor beta chains in this list originate from one sample, sequenced in a study of CD8 T cells in Susac syndrome. About 0.5 to 1 ug RNA was reverse transcribed with random hexamers. TCRdb re-called the immunoSEQ multiplex PCR reads through MiXCR, storing one row per CDR3 protein. The sample shows around 300,000 distinct CDR3 sequences, approximately 90% of them seen only once. The sequenced sample consisted of CD4+ T cells from PBMCs. All receptors come from a human donor with multiple sclerosis.

The rearrangement joins TRBV5-1 to TRBJ1-2; 8 positions agree with TRBD1. CDR1 and CDR2 from the germline V gene are SGHRS and YFSETQ. This CDR3 spans 16 amino acids. Germline trimming cut 0 bases from V and 4 bases from J; bases unmatched to any gene: 8. The CDR3 loop reads CASSLGGQDPLYGYTF. CDR3 nucleotides: TGCGCCAGCAGCTTGGGGGGACAGGACCCCCTCTATGGCTACACCTTC.

The gene calls are TRBV12-3 or TRBV12-4 and TRBJ2-7, with a tentative D call TRBD2 (5 bases). The ends were cut back, 7 bases at V and 5 bases at J, with 18 bases in the middle. The CDR3 is 14 residues long. In DNA form, the CDR3 reads TGTGCCAGCAATTCCCGTGGGAGAGGCAACGAGCAGTACTTC. Translating gives CASNSRGRGNEQYF.

V and J are TRBV12-3 or TRBV12-4 and TRBJ1-6, with 7 bases that match TRBD1. Losses at the gene ends were 6 bases for V and 7 bases for J; bases not matched to a gene: 3. The CDR3 contains 13 residues. The DNA for the CDR3 is TGTGCCAGCAGGGGGACAGTGAATTCACCCCTCCACTTT. It yields the protein CASRGTVNSPLHF.

The chain is built from TRBV6-5 and TRBJ1-4; no definite D call. Trimming took off 0 bases at V and 7 bases at J, with 9 bases between the two ends. Germline-derived CDR1 and CDR2 are MNHEY and SVGAGI. CDR3 size: 14 residues. For the CDR3, the DNA is TGTGCCAGCAGTTACTCGCCACGGGGTGAAAAACTGTTTTTT. Translated, it gives CASSYSPRGEKLFF.

J is TRBJ1-1 and V is TRBV20-1; D ambiguous. CDR1 and CDR2 from the germline V gene are DFQATT and SNEGSKA (reference sequence). The CDR3 has 16 amino acids. V was cut by 3 bases and J by 0 bases, with 17 bases left in between. The CDR3 DNA follows: TGCAGTGCTAGGGGCGGGGAACCCATCATGAACACTGAAGCTTTCTTT. This sequence encodes CSARGGEPIMNTEAFF.

V usage is TRBV11-2 and J usage is TRBJ2-1, with TRBD2 identical over 8 bases. V was pared by 1 base and J by 2 bases, with 4 bases of the junction left unmatched. This CDR3 has 16 amino acids. CDR1 and CDR2 (germline): SGHAT, FQNNGV. Here the CDR3 reads CASSLVRGAAYNEQFF. The CDR3 DNA sequence: TGTGCCAGCAGCTTAGTGCGGGGGGCGGCCTACAATGAGCAGTTCTTC. Looking up the rest from reference TRBV11-2 and TRBJ2-1 gives the full variable domain: EAGVAQSPRYKIIEKRQSVAFWCNPISGHATLYWYQQILGQGPKLLIQFQNNGVVDDSQLPKDRFSAERLKGVDSTLKIQPAKLEDSAVYLCASSLVRGAAYNEQFFGPGTRLTVL.

The J gene is TRBJ2-2, the V gene TRBV12-3 or TRBV12-4; a possible D gene is TRBD2 (7 bases). V was shortened by 6 bases and J by 5 bases, with 16 bases between the two germline ends. This CDR3 region has 15 residues. The CDR3 region is CASRTGRGGTGELFF. CDR3 nucleotides: TGTGCCAGCAGGACAGGCAGGGGAGGGACCGGGGAGCTGTTTTTT.

For the CDR3, the DNA is TGTGCCAGTAGTATCAGGGGACTAGCGGGAGAGGGAGGGGAGACCCAGTACTTC. It translates to CASSIRGLAGEGGETQYF. J is TRBJ2-5 and V is TRBV19; 14 nucleotides match TRBD2. Per germline, CDR1 LNHDA and CDR2 SQIVND (reference sequence). This CDR3 has 18 residues. V was pared by 3 bases and J by 5 bases, with 11 bases of the junction left unmatched.